The clone carrying this TCR beta chain was seen ten or more times. The antigen is undetermined. Unique molecular identifiers were incorporated into the prepared TCRbeta library. One entry per CDR3 protein, called by TCRdb with MiXCR from the PCR reads. The repertoire holds around 300,000 distinct CDR3 sequences, with 11% as singletons. The sample comes from a study of T-cell reconstitution after alpha-beta-depleted transplantation in children. This CDR3 contains 14 residues. Germline loops: CDR1 LGHDT, CDR2 YNNKEL (reference sequence). V lost 1 base to trimming and J lost 3 bases, with 9 bases between them. Findings of the study overall: Newly made T cells mostly supplied T-cell counts and diversity one year after transplant. Day-60 TCRbeta diversity that was high in some patients was derived from surviving recipient T cells and thymic progenitors. About two months after transplant, alpha-beta T cells reportedly came from several hundred expanded graft clones.

The rearrangement links TRBV3-1 to TRBJ1-2; D is undetermined. The specimen comprised peripheral blood, sampled 180 days after TCRalphabeta/CD19-depleted stem cell transplant. The sequence derives from a male patient aged 2 to 9 who had a stem cell transplant for chronic granulomatous disease, so the T cells may come from the graft donor. The CDR3 nucleotides read TGTGCCAGCAGCCAAGTGGGCAACGACTATGGCTACACCTTC. It translates to CASSQVGNDYGYTF.